Following are 26 T cell receptor beta chains from one sample sequenced in a study of neoadjuvant anti-PD-1 for oral cavity cancer. Time point in this sample: after neoadjuvant nivolumab, at surgical resection. Clones were sequenced by immunoSEQ multiplex PCR, and TCRdb holds only the in-frame ones, with some missing. In the table there are roughly 46,000 clones, 65% to 80% of which are singletons. The sample consisted of PBMCs, taken after nivolumab (anti-PD-1) treatment. All receptors derive from a person between 40 and 80 years old with oral cavity squamous cell carcinoma.

J is TRBJ1-4 and V is TRBV19; no firm D call. V was pared by 9 bases and J by 5 bases, with 22 bases between. The CDR3 consists of 16 residues. Germline lookup yields CDR1 LNHDA and CDR2 SQIVND (reference sequence). The CDR3 DNA sequence: TGTGCCAGCAAGTCGGTGAGGGAGCGGCTAAATGAAAAACTGTTTTTT. Translation: CASKSVRERLNEKLFF.

The chain has TRBV2 and TRBJ2-5; 13 bases line up with TRBD2. V trimming: 7 bases; J trimming: 5 bases; junction bases outside the gene matches: 7. This CDR3 region has 15 residues. Per the germline V gene, CDR1 is SNHLY and CDR2 is FYNNEI. The CDR3 region has the DNA TGTGCCAGCATTCGACTAGCGGGAGGAAGGGAGACCCAGTACTTC. Translation gives CASIRLAGGRETQYF.

CDR3 loop: CASRRRGAGTEAFF. The CDR3 DNA is TGTGCCAGCAGGCGGAGGGGCGCAGGGACTGAAGCTTTCTTT. V usage is TRBV5-6 and J usage is TRBJ1-1; tentative D call: TRBD1 (5 bases). Trimming took 5 bases from V and 5 from J, leaving 16 bases between them. From germline, CDR1 is SGHDT and CDR2 YYEEEE. CDR3 size: 14 residues.

The chain is built from TRBV25-1 and TRBJ2-5; 8 bases agree with TRBD2. The V segment lost 8 bases and the J segment 5 bases; nucleotides outside the gene matches: 10. The CDR3 contains 14 residues. CDR1 and CDR2 from the germline V gene are MGHDK and SYGVNS. DNA for the CDR3: TGTGCCAGCCGCTTCGGGGGGGCCAGGGAGACCCAGTACTTC. Residues: CASRFGGARETQYF.

This clone was counted a few times. In DNA form, the CDR3 reads TGCAGCGTTGATAGGCGGGGGTCGTTACATGAGCAGTTCTTC. Encoded protein: CSVDRRGSLHEQFF. The V gene is TRBV29-1, the J gene TRBJ2-1; 7 nucleotides align to TRBD2. CDR3 length: 14 amino acids. Trimming removed 3 bases from V and 8 bases from J; junction bases left unmatched: 10. Germline V CDR1 and CDR2: SQVTM, ANQGSEA.

This clone was counted only a few times. This chain links TRBV28 with TRBJ1-2, with D perhaps matching TRBD1 (5 bases). Germline CDR1 reads MDHEN; CDR2 reads SYDVKM. The CDR3 length is 14 residues. With 6 bases removed from V and 3 bases from J, the gap between germline ends came to 14 bases. The CDR3 sequence: CASSGTPNHYGYTF. In DNA form, the CDR3 reads TGTGCCAGCAGCGGGACGCCGAACCACTATGGCTACACCTTC.

In its sample, this clone was seen once. The rearrangement uses TRBV12-1 and TRBJ2-7; TRBD2 is the table's D call and was not checked against the DNA. TRBV12-1 is annotated as a pseudogene. There are 13 residues in the CDR3. CDR3 loop: CASSPRLANEQYF. The CDR3 nucleotides read TGTGCCAGCAGCCCCAGACTAGCAAACGAGCAGTACTTC.

The rearrangement joins TRBV9 to TRBJ2-2; D remains ambiguous. CDR1 is SGDLS and CDR2 is YYNGEE in the germline V gene. V was cut by 0 bases and J by 2 bases, with 20 bases left in between. This CDR3 spans 19 amino acids. The CDR3 loop reads CASSVAGLLGSRNTGELFF. CDR3 bases: TGTGCCAGCAGCGTAGCGGGTCTTTTGGGCTCGCGTAACACCGGGGAGCTGTTTTTT.

The chain carries TRBV7-9 and TRBJ1-2; TRBD1 agrees at 8 bases. Germline V gives CDR1 SEHNR, CDR2 FQNEAQ (reference sequence). With 5 bases clipped from V and 3 bases from J, the junction kept 5 bases outside the gene matches. The CDR3 is 14 amino acids. For the CDR3, the DNA is TGTGCCAGCAGCCCCCGGACAGGGTACTATGGCTACACCTTC. Translated: CASSPRTGYYGYTF.

V and J are TRBV7-9 and TRBJ2-1, with D possibly TRBD2 on 6 matching bases. From germline, CDR1 is SEHNR and CDR2 FQNEAQ (reference sequence). V was cut by 5 bases and J by 6 bases, with 17 bases left in between. The CDR3 loop spans 15 amino acids. The CDR3 loop reads CASSRGGVGANEQFF. CDR3 nucleotides: TGTGCCAGCAGCCGAGGCGGGGTCGGCGCCAATGAGCAGTTCTTC.

V gene TRBV27 combines with J gene TRBJ1-1; the match to TRBD1 covers 10 bases. Germline V CDR1 and CDR2: MNHEY, SMNVEV (reference sequence). J was trimmed by 0 bases and V by 5 bases; bases with no gene match: 9. The CDR3 covers 17 residues. Written as DNA, the CDR3 is TGTGCCAGCAGTACATCTCCGGGACAGGGGTTGAACACTGAAGCTTTCTTT. Translated, it gives CASSTSPGQGLNTEAFF.

The chain is built from TRBV2 and TRBJ1-1; 10 bases align to TRBD1. V trimming: 6 bases; J trimming: 3 bases; junction bases outside the gene matches: 1. CDR1 and CDR2 from the germline V gene are SNHLY and FYNNEI. The CDR3 has 13 residues. The CDR3, as DNA: TGTGCCAGCAGGGGGACAGGGGACACTGAAGCTTTCTTT. This sequence encodes CASRGTGDTEAFF.

The V call is TRBV19, the J call TRBJ2-1, with 11 bases identical to TRBD2. Trimming removed 4 bases from V and 3 bases from J; junction bases left unmatched: 11. The CDR3 consists of 18 residues. Germline lookup yields CDR1 LNHDA and CDR2 SQIVND (reference sequence). CDR3 residues: CASSTEKGLAGRYNEQFF. The CDR3 region has the DNA TGTGCCAGTAGTACGGAAAAAGGACTAGCGGGTCGCTACAATGAGCAGTTCTTC.

This clone was recorded a few times. The genes are TRBV5-4 and TRBJ1-5, with 7 bases identical to TRBD1. The CDR3 consists of 16 residues. Trimming at V came to 4 bases and at J to 3 bases, leaving 10 bases not matched to a gene. From germline, CDR1 is SGHNT and CDR2 YYREEE (reference sequence). This CDR3 reads CASSVGPGQNNQPQHF. CDR3 bases: TGTGCCAGCAGCGTGGGTCCGGGACAGAACAATCAGCCCCAGCATTTT.

The rearrangement uses TRBV7-8 and TRBJ1-1; D remains unclear. CDR3 size: 13 residues. The germline gives CDR1 SGHVS, CDR2 FQNEAQ. Trimming took 5 bases from V and 4 from J, leaving 11 bases between them. CDR3 residues: CASSPWQATEAFF. In nucleotides, the CDR3 is TGTGCCAGCAGCCCCTGGCAGGCCACTGAAGCTTTCTTT.

J is TRBJ1-6 and V is TRBV7-2; D not certain. Germline-derived CDR1 and CDR2 are SGHTA and FQGNSA. The length of the CDR3 is 16 residues. Trimming removed 0 bases at V and 2 bases at J, with 8 bases between. CDR3 sequence: CASSLAGVAYNSPLHF. CDR3 sequence (DNA): TGTGCCAGCAGCTTAGCGGGAGTAGCCTATAATTCACCCCTCCACTTT.

The genes are TRBV7-2 and TRBJ2-7; tentative D call: TRBD1 (6 bases). CDR1 is SGHTA, CDR2 FQGNSA, per germline. V lost 4 bases and J 3 bases, leaving 16 bases between the germline ends. The CDR3 is 15 residues long. In DNA, the CDR3 is TGTGCCAGCAGCTCAGGACAGCGCGCCTTCTACGAGCAGTACTTC. It codes for CASSSGQRAFYEQYF.

DNA for the CDR3: TGTGCCAGCAGCTTGGAATTGAACCTCTACGAGCAGTACTTC. Encoded protein: CASSLELNLYEQYF. The rearrangement joins TRBV5-6 to TRBJ2-7; D is ambiguous. The CDR3 contains 14 residues. V was clipped by 0 bases and J by 3 bases, with 10 bases between them. CDR1 SGHDT and CDR2 YYEEEE come from the germline V gene.

V is TRBV5-8 and J is TRBJ2-7; a possible D gene is TRBD2 (5 bases). V was shortened by 1 base and J by 8 bases, with 7 bases between the two germline ends. CDR3 length equals 11 residues. Germline V gene lookup returns CDR1 SGHTS and CDR2 YDEGEE. CDR3 DNA: TGTGCCAGCAGCTTGCGGGAACAGCAGTACTTC. Protein product: CASSLREQQYF.

This sequence joins TRBV7-2 and TRBJ2-1, with 9 positions matching TRBD1. Germline V gene lookup returns CDR1 SGHTA and CDR2 FQGNSA. CDR3 length equals 16 residues. V trimming: 5 bases; J trimming: 6 bases; junction bases outside the gene matches: 11. DNA of the CDR3: TGTGCCAGCAGCAGATCCGGGACAGGGAAGGTCAATGAGCAGTTCTTC. This sequence encodes CASSRSGTGKVNEQFF.

Only one count was recorded for this clone. The rearrangement links TRBV6-6 to TRBJ1-1; D perhaps matches TRBD1 (5 bases). V was pared by 4 bases and J by 7 bases, with 13 bases between. CDR3 length: 13 residues. In germline, CDR1 is MNHNY, CDR2 SVGAGI (reference sequence). CDR3 DNA sequence: TGTGCCAGCAGTTCGGGCAGGGTCTATGAAGCTTTCTTT. Protein sequence: CASSSGRVYEAFF.

The rearrangement uses TRBV28 and TRBJ1-2; no firm D call. This CDR3 has 13 residues. CDR1 and CDR2 (germline): MDHEN, SYDVKM. V was trimmed by 3 bases and J by 8 bases, leaving 13 bases between them. In nucleotides, the CDR3 is TGTGCCAGCAGTTTGGGGAGGGCGGAAGGCTACACCTTC. This encodes CASSLGRAEGYTF.

This clone was counted a few times. The J gene is TRBJ2-7, the V gene TRBV11-1, with no clear D. The CDR3 runs to 14 residues. V was clipped by 1 base and J by 3 bases, with 10 bases between them. Germline V gives CDR1 SGHAT, CDR2 FQDESV (reference sequence). The CDR3 DNA reads as TGTGCCAGCAGCTTAGAACCTATAGGCTACGAGCAGTACTTC. It yields the protein CASSLEPIGYEQYF.

The chain joins TRBV7-2 to TRBJ2-7, with 8 bases that match TRBD2. V lost 2 bases and J lost 5; bases outside the gene matches: 11. Germline lookup yields CDR1 SGHTA and CDR2 FQGNSA. This CDR3 has 16 amino acids. CDR3 residues: CASSLYPGTRDNEQYF. The CDR3 DNA follows: TGTGCCAGCAGCTTATACCCCGGGACTAGGGACAACGAGCAGTACTTC.

The chain carries TRBV28 and TRBJ1-1, with a possible D match to TRBD1 (6 bases). The CDR3 length is 15 residues. Trimming stripped 6 bases from V and 0 bases from J, with 14 bases between. CDR1 MDHEN and CDR2 SYDVKM come from the germline V gene. The CDR3: CASSLGGYMNTEAFF. The CDR3 bases are TGTGCCAGCAGCCTAGGGGGGTACATGAACACTGAAGCTTTCTTT.

CDR3 residues: CASSSDRDPLRYGYTF. In DNA form, the CDR3 reads TGCGCCAGCAGCTCCGACAGGGACCCCCTTCGGTATGGCTACACCTTC. The chain links TRBV4-1 to TRBJ1-2; 7 bases agree with TRBD1. Germline V gives CDR1 MGHRA, CDR2 YSYEKL. This CDR3 has 16 amino acids. Unmatched junction bases numbered 14, after V lost 5 bases and J lost 5 bases.